This T cell receptor (beta chain) was identified during a study of cytomegalovirus exposure and HLA in healthy donors. The CDR3 runs 16 residues. Germline CDR1 reads GTSNPN; CDR2 reads SVGIG (reference sequence). Trimming removed 1 base from V and 10 bases from J; junction bases left unmatched: 12. Both 60 Vbeta primers and 13 Jbeta primers went into the PCR. Data came from immunoSEQ multiplex PCR; TCRdb stores just in-frame clones and leaves some out. The sample lists about 160,000 clones; approximately 84% were seen once. This sequence originates from a young man in good health and CMV-seropositive. J is TRBJ1-6 and V is TRBV30; 8 positions match TRBD1. Sequenced material: PBMCs. CDR3 sequence: CAWSDIPTGVGSPLHF. The CDR3 DNA reads as TGTGCCTGGAGTGACATACCGACAGGGGTGGGATCACCCCTCCACTTT.